The text below deals with one T cell receptor (beta chain). Here immunoSEQ multiplex PCR was the method, and the copy in TCRdb shows in-frame clones only, minus some. The sample holds almost 85,000 clones, roughly 97% seen once. The data were obtained in a study of technical replicates of blood from a few donors. V gave up 1 base and J gave up 7 bases; unmatched junction bases: 5. The CDR3 is 15 residues long. Germline-derived CDR1 and CDR2 are MNHNS and SASEGT. The clonotype comes from a human donor in good health. The rearrangement links TRBV6-1 to TRBJ1-4, with 8 bases that match TRBD1. Material for sequencing was T cells isolated from PBMCs. This chain's CDR3 is CASSEGTGLTEKLFF. For the CDR3, the DNA is TGTGCCAGCAGTGAAGGGACAGGGCTTACTGAAAAACTGTTTTTT.